The T cell receptor (beta chain) described here comes from a study of blood T cells in healthy people across ages. Then a second PCR, running roughly 6 to 11 cycles, was carried out with a sample-barcoded 5' primer and a J-beta primer mix. Via MiXCR, TCRdb re-called the 5' RACE reads, giving one row per CDR3 protein. The table shows about 1.8 million distinct CDR3 sequences, with roughly 49% occurring only once. Germline CDR1 is LGHNA and CDR2 is YSLEER. The CDR3 totals 15 residues. V was cut by 4 bases and J by 11 bases, with 23 bases left in between. Notes on the study in general: Diversity of TCR beta per million T cells declined in a roughly linear way with age.

With regard to this clonotype: As yet, its antigen is unknown.

Per sample, extraction of total RNA gave at least 5 micrograms in every case. The sequencing input was blood. The origin of this receptor is a woman aged 35 to 49 in good health. The chain combines TRBV4-3 with TRBJ2-5; tentatively, D is TRBD1 or TRBD2 (5 bases each). The CDR3, as DNA: TGCGCCAGCAGCCCGACCCCGGGGCTCAACAATGAGCAGTACTTC. This gives the protein CASSPTPGLNNEQYF.